This T cell receptor beta chain is from a study of cytomegalovirus exposure and HLA in healthy donors. The study, taken as a whole, reports: Associated with cytomegalovirus, according to the listing, were approximately 160 TCR beta chains. Available immune exposure information covered CMV serostatus only. Several top significant clusters appeared, in a later analysis, to be linked to common viral pathogens.

The PCR ran on 60 Vbeta and 13 Jbeta primers. Clones were read by immunoSEQ multiplex PCR, and TCRdb kept only the in-frame ones, dropping some. Found here are about 160,000 clones, roughly 78% of them singletons; the top ten hold roughly 6%. As regards this clone: Antigen: not known.

V gave up 4 bases and J gave up 2 bases; unmatched junction bases: 7. Looked up from germline, CDR1 is MDHEN and CDR2 is SYDVKM. The CDR3 totals 15 residues. This rearrangement joins TRBV28 to TRBJ2-7; 8 bases are shared with TRBD2. The TCR was taken from a man aged 45-65 years in good health and CMV-seropositive. Sequenced input: PBMCs. CDR3 region: CASSSPGGIPYEQYF. For the CDR3, the DNA is TGTGCCAGCAGTTCTCCGGGGGGGATCCCCTACGAGCAGTACTTC.